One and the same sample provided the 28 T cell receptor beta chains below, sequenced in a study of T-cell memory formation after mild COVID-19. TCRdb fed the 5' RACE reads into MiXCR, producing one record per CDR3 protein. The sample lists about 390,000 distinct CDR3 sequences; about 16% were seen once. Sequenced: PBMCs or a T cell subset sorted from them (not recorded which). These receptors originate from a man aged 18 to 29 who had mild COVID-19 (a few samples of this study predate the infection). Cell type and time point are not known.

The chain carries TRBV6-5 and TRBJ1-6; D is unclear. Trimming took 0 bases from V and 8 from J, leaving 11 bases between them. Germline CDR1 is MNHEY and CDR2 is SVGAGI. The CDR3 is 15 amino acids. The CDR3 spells CASSYSWESHSPLHF. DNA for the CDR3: TGTGCCAGCAGTTACTCGTGGGAATCCCATTCACCCCTCCACTTT.

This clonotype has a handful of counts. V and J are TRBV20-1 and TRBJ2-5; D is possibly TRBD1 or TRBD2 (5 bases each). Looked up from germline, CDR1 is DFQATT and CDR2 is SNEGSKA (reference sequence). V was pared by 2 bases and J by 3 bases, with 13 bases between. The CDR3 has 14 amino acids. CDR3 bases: TGCAGTGCTAGAAATACGAGGGGAGAAGAGACCCAGTACTTC. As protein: CSARNTRGEETQYF.

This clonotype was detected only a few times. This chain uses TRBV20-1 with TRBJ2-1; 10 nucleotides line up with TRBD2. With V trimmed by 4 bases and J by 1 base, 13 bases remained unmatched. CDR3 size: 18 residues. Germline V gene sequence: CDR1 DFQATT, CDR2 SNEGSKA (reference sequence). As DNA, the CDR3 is TGCAGTGCTACCACCTCTGAGGCTAGCGGGGGATCCTACAATGAGCAGTTCTTC. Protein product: CSATTSEASGGSYNEQFF.

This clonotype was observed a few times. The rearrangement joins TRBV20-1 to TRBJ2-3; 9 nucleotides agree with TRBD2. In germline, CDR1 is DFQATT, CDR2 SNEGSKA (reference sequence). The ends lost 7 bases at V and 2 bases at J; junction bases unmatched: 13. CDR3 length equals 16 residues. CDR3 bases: TGCAGTGTCTTATTAAGAGCGGGGGGCAACACAGATACGCAGTATTTT. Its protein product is CSVLLRAGGNTDTQYF.

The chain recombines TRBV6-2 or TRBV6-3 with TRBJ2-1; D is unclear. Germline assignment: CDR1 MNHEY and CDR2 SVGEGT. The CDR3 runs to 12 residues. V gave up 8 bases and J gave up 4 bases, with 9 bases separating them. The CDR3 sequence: CASSRRYNEQFF. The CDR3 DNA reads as TGTGCCAGCTCGCGGAGATACAATGAGCAGTTCTTC.

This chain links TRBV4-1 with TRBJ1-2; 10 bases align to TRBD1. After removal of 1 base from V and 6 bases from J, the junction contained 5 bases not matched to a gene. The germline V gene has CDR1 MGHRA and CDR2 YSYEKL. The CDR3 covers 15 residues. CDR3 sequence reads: CASSQARQGADGYTF. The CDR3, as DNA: TGCGCCAGCAGCCAAGCACGACAGGGGGCAGATGGCTACACCTTC.

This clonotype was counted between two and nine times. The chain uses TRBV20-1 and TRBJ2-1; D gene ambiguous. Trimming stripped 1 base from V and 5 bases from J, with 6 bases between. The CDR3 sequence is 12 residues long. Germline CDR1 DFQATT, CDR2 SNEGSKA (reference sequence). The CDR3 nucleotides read TGCAGTGCTAGAGGCCACGACAATGAGCAGTTCTTC. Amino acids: CSARGHDNEQFF.

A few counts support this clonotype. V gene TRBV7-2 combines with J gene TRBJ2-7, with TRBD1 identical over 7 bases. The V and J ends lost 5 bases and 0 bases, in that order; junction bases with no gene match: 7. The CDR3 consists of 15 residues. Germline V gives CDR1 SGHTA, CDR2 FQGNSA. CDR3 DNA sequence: TGTGCCAGCAGCGCCCGGGCAGGGGGCTCCTACGAGCAGTACTTC. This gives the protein CASSARAGGSYEQYF. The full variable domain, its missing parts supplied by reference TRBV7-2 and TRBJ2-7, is GAGVSQSPSNKVTEKGKDVELRCDPISGHTALYWYRQSLGQGLEFLIYFQGNSAPDKSGLPSDRFSAERTGGSVSTLTIQRTQQEDSAVYLCASSARAGGSYEQYFGPGTRLTVT.

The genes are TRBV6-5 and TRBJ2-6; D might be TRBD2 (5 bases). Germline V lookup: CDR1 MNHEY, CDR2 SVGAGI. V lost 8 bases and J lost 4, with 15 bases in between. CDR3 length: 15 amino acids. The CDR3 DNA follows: TGTGCCAGCGGAAAAACCGGGATAGGGGCCAACGTCCTGACTTTC. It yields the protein CASGKTGIGANVLTF.

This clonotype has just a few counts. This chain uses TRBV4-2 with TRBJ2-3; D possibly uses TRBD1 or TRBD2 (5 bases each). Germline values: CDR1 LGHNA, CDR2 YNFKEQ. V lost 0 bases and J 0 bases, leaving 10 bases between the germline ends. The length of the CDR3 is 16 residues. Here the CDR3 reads CASSQDDGASTDTQYF. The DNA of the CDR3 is TGTGCCAGCAGCCAAGATGACGGGGCGAGCACAGATACGCAGTATTTT.

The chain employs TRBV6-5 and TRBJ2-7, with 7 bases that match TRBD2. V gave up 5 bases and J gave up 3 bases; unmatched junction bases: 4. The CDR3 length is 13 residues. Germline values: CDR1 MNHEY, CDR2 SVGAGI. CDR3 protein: CASSNRDYYEQYF. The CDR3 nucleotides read TGTGCCAGCAGTAACCGGGACTACTACGAGCAGTACTTC.

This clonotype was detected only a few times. CDR3 sequence (DNA): TGTGCCATCAGGACAGGGACGTCGAATTCACCCCTCCACTTT. Translation gives CAIRTGTSNSPLHF. The rearrangement uses TRBV10-3 and TRBJ1-6; 7 positions match TRBD1. This CDR3 region has 14 residues. The germline CDR1 and CDR2 sequences are ENHRY and SYGVKD. V trimming: 6 bases; J trimming: 7 bases; junction bases outside the gene matches: 6.

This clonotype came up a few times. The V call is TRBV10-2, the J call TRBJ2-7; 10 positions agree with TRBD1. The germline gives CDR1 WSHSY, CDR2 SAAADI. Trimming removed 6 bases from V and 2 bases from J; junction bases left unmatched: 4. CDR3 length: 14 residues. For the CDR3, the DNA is TGCGCCAGCAGATCGGGACAGGGGACCTACGAGCAGTACTTC. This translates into CASRSGQGTYEQYF.

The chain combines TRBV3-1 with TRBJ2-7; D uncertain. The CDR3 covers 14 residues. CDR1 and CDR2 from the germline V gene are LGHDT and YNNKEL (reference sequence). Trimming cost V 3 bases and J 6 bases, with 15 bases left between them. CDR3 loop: CASSQVPGHGEQYF. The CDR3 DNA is TGTGCCAGCAGCCAGGTACCGGGCCACGGCGAGCAGTACTTC.

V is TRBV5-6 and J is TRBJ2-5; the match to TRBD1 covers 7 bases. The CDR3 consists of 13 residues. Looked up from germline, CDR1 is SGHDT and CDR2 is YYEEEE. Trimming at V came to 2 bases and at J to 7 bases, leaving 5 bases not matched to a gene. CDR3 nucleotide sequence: TGTGCCAGCAGCTTAAGGGGGCTGGCGACCCAGTACTTC. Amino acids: CASSLRGLATQYF.

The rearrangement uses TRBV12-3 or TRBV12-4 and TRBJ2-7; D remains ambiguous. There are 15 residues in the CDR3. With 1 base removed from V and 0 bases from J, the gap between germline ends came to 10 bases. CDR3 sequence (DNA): TGTGCCAGCAGTTTAGGTTGGCAAAGCTCCTACGAGCAGTACGTC. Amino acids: CASSLGWQSSYEQYV.

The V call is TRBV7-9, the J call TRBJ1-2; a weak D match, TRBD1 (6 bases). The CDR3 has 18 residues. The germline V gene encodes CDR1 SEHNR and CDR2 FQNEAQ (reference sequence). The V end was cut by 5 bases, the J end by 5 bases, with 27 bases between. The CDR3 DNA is TGTGCCAGCAGCGCCCGTAGGGACACCTCCCCGGGACTATATGGCTACACCTTC. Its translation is CASSARRDTSPGLYGYTF.

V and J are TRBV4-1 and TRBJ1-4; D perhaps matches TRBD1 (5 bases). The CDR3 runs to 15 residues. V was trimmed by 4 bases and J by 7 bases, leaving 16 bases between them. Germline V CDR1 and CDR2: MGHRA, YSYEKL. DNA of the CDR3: TGCGCCAGCAGCCTTCGACAGAGCCCGGGTGAAAAACTGTTTTTT. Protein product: CASSLRQSPGEKLFF.

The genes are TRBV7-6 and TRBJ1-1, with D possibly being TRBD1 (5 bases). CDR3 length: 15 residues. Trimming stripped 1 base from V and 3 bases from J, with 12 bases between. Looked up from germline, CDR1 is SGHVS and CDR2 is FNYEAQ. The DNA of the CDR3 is TGTGCCAGCAGCTTAGACGCCTCGGGGGACACTGAAGCTTTCTTT. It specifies CASSLDASGDTEAFF.

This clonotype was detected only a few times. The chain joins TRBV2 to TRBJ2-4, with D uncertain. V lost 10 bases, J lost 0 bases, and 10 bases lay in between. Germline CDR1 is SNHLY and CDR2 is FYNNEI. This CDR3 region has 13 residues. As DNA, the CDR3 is TGTGCCACACATGGGTTAGCCAAAAACATTCAGTACTTC. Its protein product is CATHGLAKNIQYF.

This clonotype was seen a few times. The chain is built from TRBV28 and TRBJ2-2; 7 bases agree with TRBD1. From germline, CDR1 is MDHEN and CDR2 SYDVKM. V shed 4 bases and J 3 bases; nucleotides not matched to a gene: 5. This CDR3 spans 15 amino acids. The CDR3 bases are TGTGCCAGCAGTTCACCGGGACAGCACACCGGGGAGCTGTTTTTT. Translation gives CASSSPGQHTGELFF.

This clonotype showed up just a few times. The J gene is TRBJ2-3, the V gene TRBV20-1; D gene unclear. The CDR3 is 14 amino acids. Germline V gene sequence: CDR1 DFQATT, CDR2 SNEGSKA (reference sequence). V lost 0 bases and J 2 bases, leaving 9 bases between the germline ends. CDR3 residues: CSARDQDPTDTQYF. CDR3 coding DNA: TGCAGTGCTAGAGATCAGGACCCCACAGATACGCAGTATTTT.

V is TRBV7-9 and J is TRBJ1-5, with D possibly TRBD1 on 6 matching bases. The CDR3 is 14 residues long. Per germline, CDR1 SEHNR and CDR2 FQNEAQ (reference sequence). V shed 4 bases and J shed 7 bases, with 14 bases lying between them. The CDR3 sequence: CASSSGGHWQPQHF. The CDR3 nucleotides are TGTGCCAGCAGCTCGGGGGGGCATTGGCAGCCCCAGCATTTT.

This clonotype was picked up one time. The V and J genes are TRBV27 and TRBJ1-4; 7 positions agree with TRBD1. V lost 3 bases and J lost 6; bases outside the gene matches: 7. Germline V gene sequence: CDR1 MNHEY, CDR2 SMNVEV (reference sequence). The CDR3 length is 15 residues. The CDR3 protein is CASSFLRQGDEKLFF. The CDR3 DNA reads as TGTGCCAGCAGTTTTCTTCGACAGGGAGATGAAAAACTGTTTTTT.

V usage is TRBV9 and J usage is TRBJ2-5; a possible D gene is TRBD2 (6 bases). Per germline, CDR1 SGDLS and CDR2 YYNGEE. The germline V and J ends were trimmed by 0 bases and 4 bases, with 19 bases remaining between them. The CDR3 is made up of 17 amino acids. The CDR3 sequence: CASSVGPRDWAAETQYF. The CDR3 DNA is TGTGCCAGCAGCGTAGGACCCAGGGACTGGGCGGCAGAGACCCAGTACTTC.

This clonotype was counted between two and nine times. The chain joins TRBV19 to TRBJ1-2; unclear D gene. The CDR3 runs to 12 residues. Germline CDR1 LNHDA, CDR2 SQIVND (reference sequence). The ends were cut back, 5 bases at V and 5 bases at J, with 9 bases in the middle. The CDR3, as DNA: TGTGCCAGTAGTCGGGGAGAGTATGGCTACACCTTC. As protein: CASSRGEYGYTF.

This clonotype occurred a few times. CDR3 sequence reads: CASSSRTSAYNSPLHF. The CDR3 bases are TGCGCCAGCAGTTCTCGGACGTCGGCCTATAATTCACCCCTCCACTTT. This chain uses TRBV5-1 with TRBJ1-6; D gene unclear. The CDR3 has 16 residues. Looked up from germline, CDR1 is SGHRS and CDR2 is YFSETQ. Trimming removed 5 bases from V and 2 bases from J, with 14 bases in between. Filled out from reference TRBV5-1 and TRBJ1-6, the complete variable domain reads KAGVTQTPRYLIKTRGQQVTLSCSPISGHRSVSWYQQTPGQGLQFLFEYFSETQRNKGNFPGRFSGRQFSNSRSEMNVSTLELGDSALYLCASSSRTSAYNSPLHFGNGTRLTVT.

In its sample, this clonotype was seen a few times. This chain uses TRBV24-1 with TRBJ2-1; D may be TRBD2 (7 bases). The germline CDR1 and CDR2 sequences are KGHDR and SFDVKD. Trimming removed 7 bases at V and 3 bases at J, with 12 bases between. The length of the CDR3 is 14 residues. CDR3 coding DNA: TGTGCCACCAGCAGAGCGGGACACTACAATGAGCAGTTCTTC. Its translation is CATSRAGHYNEQFF.